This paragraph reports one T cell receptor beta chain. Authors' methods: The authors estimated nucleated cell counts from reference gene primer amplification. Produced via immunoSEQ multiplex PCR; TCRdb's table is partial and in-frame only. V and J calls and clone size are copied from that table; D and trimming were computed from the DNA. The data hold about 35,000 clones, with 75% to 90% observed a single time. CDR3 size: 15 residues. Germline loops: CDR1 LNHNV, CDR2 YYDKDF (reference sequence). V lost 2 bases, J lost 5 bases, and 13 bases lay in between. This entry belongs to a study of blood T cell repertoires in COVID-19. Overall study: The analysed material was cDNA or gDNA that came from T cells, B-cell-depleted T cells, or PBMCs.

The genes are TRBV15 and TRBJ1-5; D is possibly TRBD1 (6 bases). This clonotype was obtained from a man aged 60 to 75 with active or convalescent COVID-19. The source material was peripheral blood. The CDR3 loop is CATSRTGQIHQPQHF. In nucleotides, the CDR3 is TGTGCCACCAGCAGAACCGGACAGATTCATCAGCCCCAGCATTTT.